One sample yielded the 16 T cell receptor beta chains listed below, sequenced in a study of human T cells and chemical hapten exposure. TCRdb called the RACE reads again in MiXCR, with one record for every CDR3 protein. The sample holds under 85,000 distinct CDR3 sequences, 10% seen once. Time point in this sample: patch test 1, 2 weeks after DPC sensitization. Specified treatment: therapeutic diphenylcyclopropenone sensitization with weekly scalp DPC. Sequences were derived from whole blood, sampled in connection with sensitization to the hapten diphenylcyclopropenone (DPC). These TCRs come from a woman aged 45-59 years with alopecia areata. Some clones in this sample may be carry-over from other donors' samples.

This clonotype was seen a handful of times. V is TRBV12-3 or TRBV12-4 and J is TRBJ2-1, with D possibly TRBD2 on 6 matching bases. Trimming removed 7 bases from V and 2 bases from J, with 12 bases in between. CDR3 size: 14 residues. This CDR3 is CASKRGGTYNEQFF. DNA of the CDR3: TGTGCCAGCAAACGTGGCGGGACCTACAATGAGCAGTTCTTC.

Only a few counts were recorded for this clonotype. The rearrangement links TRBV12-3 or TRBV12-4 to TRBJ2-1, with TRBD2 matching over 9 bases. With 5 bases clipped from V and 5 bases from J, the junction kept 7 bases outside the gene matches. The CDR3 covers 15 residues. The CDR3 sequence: CASSPQRGAHNEQFF. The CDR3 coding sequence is TGTGCCAGCAGTCCGCAGCGGGGGGCCCACAATGAGCAGTTCTTC.

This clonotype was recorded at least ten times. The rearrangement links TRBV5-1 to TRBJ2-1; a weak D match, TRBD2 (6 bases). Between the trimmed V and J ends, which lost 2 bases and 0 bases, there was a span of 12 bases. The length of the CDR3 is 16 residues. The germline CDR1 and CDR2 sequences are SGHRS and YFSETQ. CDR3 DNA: TGCGCCAGCAGCTTCGGAGGAGGGAGCTCCTACAATGAGCAGTTCTTC. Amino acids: CASSFGGGSSYNEQFF.

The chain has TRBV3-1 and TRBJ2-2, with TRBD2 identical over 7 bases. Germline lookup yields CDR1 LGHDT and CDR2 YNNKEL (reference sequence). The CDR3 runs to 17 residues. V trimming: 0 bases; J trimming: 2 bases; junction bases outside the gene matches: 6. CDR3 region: CASSQEGLAANTGELFF. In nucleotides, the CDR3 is TGTGCCAGCAGCCAAGAAGGCCTAGCGGCCAACACCGGGGAGCTGTTTTTT.

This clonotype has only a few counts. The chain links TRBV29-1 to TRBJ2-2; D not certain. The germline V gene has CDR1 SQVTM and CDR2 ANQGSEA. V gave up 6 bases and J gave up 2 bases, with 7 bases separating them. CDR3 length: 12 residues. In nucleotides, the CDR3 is TGCAGCGTAAGGTCTAACACCGGGGAGCTGTTTTTT. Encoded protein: CSVRSNTGELFF.

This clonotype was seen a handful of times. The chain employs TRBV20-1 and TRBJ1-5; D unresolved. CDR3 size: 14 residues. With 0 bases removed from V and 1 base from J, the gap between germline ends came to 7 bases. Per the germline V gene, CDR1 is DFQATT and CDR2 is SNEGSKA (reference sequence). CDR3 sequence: CSARDRLSNQPQHF. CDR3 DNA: TGCAGTGCTAGAGATAGGCTCAGCAATCAGCCCCAGCATTTT.

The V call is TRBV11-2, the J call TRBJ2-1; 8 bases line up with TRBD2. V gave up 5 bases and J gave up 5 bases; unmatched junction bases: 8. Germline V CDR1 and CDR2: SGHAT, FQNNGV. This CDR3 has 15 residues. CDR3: CASSPPGGRHNEQFF. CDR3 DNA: TGTGCCAGCAGCCCACCAGGCGGGAGGCACAATGAGCAGTTCTTC.

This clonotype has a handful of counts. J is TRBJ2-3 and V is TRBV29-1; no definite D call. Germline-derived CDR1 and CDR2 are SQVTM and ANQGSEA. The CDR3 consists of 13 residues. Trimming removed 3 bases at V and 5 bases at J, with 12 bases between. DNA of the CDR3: TGCAGCGTTGAGCTGGGCGCCGGAGATACGCAGTATTTT. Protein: CSVELGAGDTQYF.

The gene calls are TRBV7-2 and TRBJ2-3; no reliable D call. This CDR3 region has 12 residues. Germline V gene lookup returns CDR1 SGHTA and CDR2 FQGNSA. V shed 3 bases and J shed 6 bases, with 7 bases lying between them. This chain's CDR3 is CASSFFSDTQYF. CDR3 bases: TGTGCCAGCAGCTTCTTCTCCGATACGCAGTATTTT.

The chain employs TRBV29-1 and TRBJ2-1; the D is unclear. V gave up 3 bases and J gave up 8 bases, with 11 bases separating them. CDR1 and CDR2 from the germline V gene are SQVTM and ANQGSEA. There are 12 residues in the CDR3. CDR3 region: CSVDHGGDEQFF. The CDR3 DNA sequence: TGCAGCGTTGACCATGGCGGTGATGAGCAGTTCTTC.

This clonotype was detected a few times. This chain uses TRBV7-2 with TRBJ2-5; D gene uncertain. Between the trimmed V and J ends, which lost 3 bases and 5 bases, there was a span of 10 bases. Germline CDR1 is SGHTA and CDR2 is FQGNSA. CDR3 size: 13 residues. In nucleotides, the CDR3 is TGTGCCAGCAGCTTTGACCCACCGGAGACCCAGTACTTC. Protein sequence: CASSFDPPETQYF.

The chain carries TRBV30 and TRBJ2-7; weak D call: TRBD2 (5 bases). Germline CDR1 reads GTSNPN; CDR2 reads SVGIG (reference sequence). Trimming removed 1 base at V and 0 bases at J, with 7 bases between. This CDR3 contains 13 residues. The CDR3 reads CAWSGGSSYEQYF. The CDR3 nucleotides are TGTGCCTGGAGTGGAGGGTCCTCCTACGAGCAGTACTTC.

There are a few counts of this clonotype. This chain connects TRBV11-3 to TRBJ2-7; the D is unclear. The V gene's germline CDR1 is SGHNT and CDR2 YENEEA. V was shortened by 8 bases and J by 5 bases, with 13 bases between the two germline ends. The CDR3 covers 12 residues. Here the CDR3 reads CASGPKSDEQYF. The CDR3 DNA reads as TGTGCCAGCGGCCCTAAGTCCGACGAGCAGTACTTC.

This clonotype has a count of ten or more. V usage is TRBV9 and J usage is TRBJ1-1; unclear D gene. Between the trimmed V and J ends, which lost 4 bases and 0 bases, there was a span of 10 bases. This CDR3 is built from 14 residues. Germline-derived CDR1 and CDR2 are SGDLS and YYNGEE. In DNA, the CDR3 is TGTGCCAGCAGCCCGCTCGACTTGAACACTGAAGCTTTCTTT. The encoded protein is CASSPLDLNTEAFF.

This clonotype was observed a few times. DNA of the CDR3: TGTGCCAGCAGCTTGCAGGGGTTTGGGAATGAAAAACTGTTTTTT. Protein: CASSLQGFGNEKLFF. This sequence joins TRBV11-2 and TRBJ1-4, with D perhaps matching TRBD1 (6 bases). This CDR3 spans 15 amino acids. Germline V gene data show CDR1 as SGHAT and CDR2 as FQNNGV. Trimming removed 3 bases at V and 5 bases at J, with 13 bases between. Using reference TRBV11-2 and TRBJ1-4 for the parts outside the CDR3, the full variable domain is EAGVAQSPRYKIIEKRQSVAFWCNPISGHATLYWYQQILGQGPKLLIQFQNNGVVDDSQLPKDRFSAERLKGVDSTLKIQPAKLEDSAVYLCASSLQGFGNEKLFFGSGTQLSVL.

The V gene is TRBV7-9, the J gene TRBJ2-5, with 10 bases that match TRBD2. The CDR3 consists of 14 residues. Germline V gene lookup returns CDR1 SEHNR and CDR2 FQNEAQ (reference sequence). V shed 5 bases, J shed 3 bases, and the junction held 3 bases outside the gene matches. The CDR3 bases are TGTGCCAGCAGCCGTGGACTAGCGGAAGAGACCCAGTACTTC. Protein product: CASSRGLAEETQYF.